This T cell receptor (beta chain) emerged from a study of beta chain features in type 1 diabetes. In the study overall: All samples combined gave under 110,000,000 sorted cells for examination. Study conclusions and caveats: For patients, the naive, central memory and Treg TCRB repertoires appeared more alike than for healthy donors. In all four CD4+ subsets, TCRB CDR3 length was significantly, moderately reduced in type 1 diabetes.

This clone was picked up a small number of times. Its antigen is unknown. Every donor provided one heparinised blood draw, which averaged approximately 100 mL. The study reverse transcribed the entire isolated RNA, so it sequenced expressed TCRB transcripts. Each sample of naive, central memory or regulatory T cells had, on average, about 3.57 million reads. Sequencing used immunoSEQ multiplex PCR; TCRdb keeps in-frame clones, though not all of them. The profile shows 130,000 to 150,000 clones, roughly an eighth of them singletons. The clonotype comes from a man aged 18-30 years with type 1 diabetes. Sequencing was done on a sample of central memory CD4+ T cells from blood.

The CDR3 DNA reads as TGCGCCAGCAGCAAGGGCCTCACAAACCAAGAGACCCAGTACTTC. Translating gives CASSKGLTNQETQYF. The chain employs TRBV5-1 and TRBJ2-5; the D is unclear. The CDR3 has 15 residues. V was cut by 4 bases and J by 0 bases, with 13 bases left in between. In germline, CDR1 is SGHRS, CDR2 YFSETQ. Together with reference TRBV5-1 and TRBJ2-5, the CDR3 gives the full variable domain: KAGVTQTPRYLIKTRGQQVTLSCSPISGHRSVSWYQQTPGQGLQFLFEYFSETQRNKGNFPGRFSGRQFSNSRSEMNVSTLELGDSALYLCASSKGLTNQETQYFGPGTRLLVL.